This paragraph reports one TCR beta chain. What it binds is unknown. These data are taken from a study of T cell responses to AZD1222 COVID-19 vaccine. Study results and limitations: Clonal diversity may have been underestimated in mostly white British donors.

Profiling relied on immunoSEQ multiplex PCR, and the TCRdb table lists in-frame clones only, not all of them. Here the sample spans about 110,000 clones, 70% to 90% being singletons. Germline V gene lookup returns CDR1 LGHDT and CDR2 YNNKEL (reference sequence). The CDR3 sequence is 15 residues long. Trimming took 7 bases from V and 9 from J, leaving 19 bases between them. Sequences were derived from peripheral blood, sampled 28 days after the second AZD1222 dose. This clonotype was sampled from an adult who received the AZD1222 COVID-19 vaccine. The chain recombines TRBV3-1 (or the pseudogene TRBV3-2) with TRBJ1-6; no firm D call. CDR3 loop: CASTRDGTLASPLHF. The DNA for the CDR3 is TGTGCCAGCACCCGAGACGGCACCTTGGCTTCACCCCTCCACTTT.